Listed below are T cell receptor beta chains from one sample, sequenced in a study of human T cells and chemical hapten exposure. A single record per CDR3 protein comes from TCRdb applying MiXCR to the RACE reads. In the table there are some 110,000 distinct CDR3 sequences, 12% of which are singletons. The sample in question was whole blood, obtained in connection with sensitization to the hapten diphenylcyclopropenone (DPC). These receptors all stem from a woman in her forties or fifties with alopecia areata. Some clones in this sample may be carry-over from other donors' samples. Both conserved end residues are part of each CDR3. The D gene is left open where the match is weak. A clone size is listed for some rows: how often the clone was seen (once, few, many), or a class if it is expanded.

v_call	clone_size	j_call	d_call	cdr3_aa	cdr3_nt
TRBV10-3	many	TRBJ1-6	NA	CAIRAGSRASSPLHF	TGTGCCATCAGAGCGGGATCCAGGGCGTCCTCACCCCTCCACTTT
TRBV10-3	many	TRBJ1-2	TRBD1	CAISVGQGSIGYTF	TGTGCCATCAGTGTAGGACAGGGTAGTATCGGCTACACCTTC
TRBV20-1	few	TRBJ2-7	NA	CSARNGQLYEQYF	TGCAGTGCTAGAAATGGACAGCTCTACGAGCAGTACTTC
TRBV2	many	TRBJ1-4	NA	CASSEAGMPREKLFF	TGTGCCAGCAGTGAAGCGGGTATGCCCCGGGAAAAACTGTTTTTT
TRBV10-3	NA	TRBJ2-3	NA	CAISEGRDSTDTQYF	TGTGCCATCAGTGAGGGCCGGGACAGCACAGATACGCAGTATTTT
TRBV13	once	TRBJ2-5	NA	CASIPTDSVQETQYF	TGTGCCAGCATCCCGACCGACTCAGTACAAGAGACCCAGTACTTC
TRBV19	NA	TRBJ2-2	NA	CAGKPGAHTGELFF	TGTGCCGGCAAACCCGGGGCGCACACCGGGGAGCTGTTTTTT
TRBV2	NA	TRBJ2-5	NA	CASNQDRQETQYF	TGTGCCAGCAATCAAGACAGGCAAGAGACCCAGTACTTC
TRBV28	few	TRBJ2-7	NA	CASTSTGAGASYEQYF	TGTGCCAGCACCTCAACCGGCGCGGGTGCATCCTACGAGCAGTACTTC
TRBV28	few	TRBJ2-7	TRBD1	CASRKQGSEQYF	TGTGCCAGCAGAAAACAGGGGTCCGAGCAGTACTTC
TRBV4-3	NA	TRBJ2-2	NA	CASSSRSLPTGELFF	TGCGCCAGCAGCTCTCGGAGTCTTCCCACCGGGGAGCTGTTTTTT
TRBV6-6	few	TRBJ2-5	NA	CASSTAGRPVETQYF	TGTGCCAGCAGTACTGCGGGGAGACCGGTAGAGACCCAGTACTTC
TRBV28	few	TRBJ2-3	NA	CASSSGPRTDTQYF	TGTGCCAGCAGTTCAGGGCCCCGCACAGATACGCAGTATTTT
TRBV19	NA	TRBJ2-1	TRBD2	CASAFTSGVYNEQFF	TGTGCCAGTGCTTTTACTAGCGGGGTATACAATGAGCAGTTCTTC
TRBV20-1	NA	TRBJ2-7	NA	CSARGREWQYF	TGCAGTGCTAGAGGCAGGGAGTGGCAGTACTTC
TRBV6-1	NA	TRBJ1-4	NA	CASSEVAAGSNEKLFF	TGTGCCAGCAGTGAAGTGGCTGCAGGGTCTAATGAAAAACTGTTTTTT
TRBV12-3/TRBV12-4	NA	TRBJ1-5	TRBD1	CASSAAGGPFSQPQHF	TGTGCCAGCAGTGCCGCAGGGGGTCCCTTTAGTCAGCCCCAGCATTTT
TRBV7-8	many	TRBJ1-2	TRBD1	CASSSRQGAIAPRSYGYTF	TGTGCCAGCAGCTCAAGACAGGGGGCGATAGCCCCTAGGTCCTATGGCTACACCTTC
TRBV7-9	many	TRBJ2-5	NA	CASSSDIGAGETQYF	TGTGCCAGCAGCTCCGATATAGGGGCCGGGGAGACCCAGTACTTC
TRBV20-1	NA	TRBJ2-7	NA	CSAFLPGDEQYF	TGCAGTGCGTTCCTCCCCGGGGACGAGCAGTACTTC